Below, one TCR beta chain is given with its context. The data stem from a study of blood T cell repertoires in COVID-19. As handled by the study authors: Amplified reference gene primers provided the basis for estimating nucleated cell counts. The method was immunoSEQ multiplex PCR; TCRdb's version includes in-frame clones alone and lacks a portion of them. The V and J calls and the clone size are those of that table, but D and trimming were determined from the DNA. Of about 280,000 clones in the sample, 70% to 90% were seen once. Participants, roughly 18 to 100 years old, spanned more than 20 US areas. Participants had their cohort set by participant-reported clinical history. What the recovered Cohort 3 donors had was two negative PCRs, clearance, or symptom resolution. CDR3 size: 16 residues. Germline assignment: CDR1 GTSNPN and CDR2 SVGIG (reference sequence). The J segment lost 5 bases and the V segment lost 8 bases, leaving 18 bases of the junction unmatched.

This receptor was obtained from a woman in her twenties or thirties who had recovered from COVID-19. The chain uses TRBV30 and TRBJ1-2; 9 nucleotides match TRBD1. The sequenced sample consisted of PBMCs or T cells enriched from blood (not recorded which). CDR3 in amino acids: CAVTGTGIIGRYGYTF. In DNA, the CDR3 is TGTGCCGTCACCGGGACAGGGATCATTGGGAGGTATGGCTACACCTTC.